The table lists the clone carrying this T cell receptor beta chain with a count of one. CDR3 size: 11 residues. Looked up from germline, CDR1 is SGHTA and CDR2 is FQGNSA. V lost 4 bases and J lost 9, with 7 bases in between. Sequencing used immunoSEQ multiplex PCR; TCRdb keeps in-frame clones, though not all of them. The profile shows some 150,000 clones, about four fifths of them singletons. The data originate from a study of blood T cell repertoires in COVID-19. The V and J genes are TRBV7-2 and TRBJ1-5, with TRBD1 as a possible D gene (5 bases). This receptor was obtained from a woman between 70 and 85 years old with acute or convalescent COVID-19. The specimen was peripheral blood. The CDR3 nucleotides are TGTGCCAGCAGCTCAACAGGGCCCCAGCATTTT. This translates into CASSSTGPQHF.